These T cell receptor beta chains were read from a single sample in a study of type 1 and type 2 diabetes patients. TCRdb called the multiplex PCR reads again in MiXCR, with one record for every CDR3 protein. The data show some 250,000 distinct CDR3 sequences, with roughly 48% seen just once and roughly an eighth held by the top ten. The specimen sequenced was peripheral blood mononuclear cells (PBMCs). The receptors derive from a young man with type 2 diabetes. The CDR3 runs from the conserved cysteine through the conserved F or W. The order of the fields is D gene, J gene, V gene, CDR3 protein. A D gene is named only where the DNA matches it firmly.

d_call: TRBD1
j_call: TRBJ1-4
v_call: TRBV7-6
cdr3_aa: CASSMGQANGKLFF

d_call: NA
j_call: TRBJ2-5
v_call: TRBV10-1
cdr3_aa: CASSVGIQETQYF

d_call: NA
j_call: TRBJ2-6
v_call: TRBV19
cdr3_aa: CASSIDAAHRSGANVLTF

d_call: TRBD1
j_call: TRBJ1-6
v_call: TRBV20-1
cdr3_aa: CSVVDRRSSPLHF

d_call: NA
j_call: TRBJ2-1
v_call: TRBV10-2
cdr3_aa: CASSDLAQVNEQFF

d_call: TRBD1
j_call: TRBJ2-7
v_call: TRBV7-2
cdr3_aa: CASSTRQGRKNEQYF

d_call: NA
j_call: TRBJ1-5
v_call: TRBV6-1
cdr3_aa: CASRRVSYQPQHF

d_call: TRBD1
j_call: TRBJ2-5
v_call: TRBV30
cdr3_aa: CAWMRQGEETQYF

d_call: NA
j_call: TRBJ2-2
v_call: TRBV7-9
cdr3_aa: CASNLGGQANTGELFF

d_call: NA
j_call: TRBJ1-2
v_call: TRBV30
cdr3_aa: CAWSREGISGYTF

d_call: TRBD1
j_call: TRBJ2-3
v_call: TRBV9
cdr3_aa: CASSVTDRGRTDTQYF

d_call: TRBD1
j_call: TRBJ2-1
v_call: TRBV2
cdr3_aa: CASSPGQLLYEQFF

d_call: TRBD1
j_call: TRBJ1-2
v_call: TRBV20-1
cdr3_aa: CSARDTGDSNYGYTF

d_call: NA
j_call: TRBJ2-7
v_call: TRBV2
cdr3_aa: CASSERDLLDEQYF

d_call: NA
j_call: TRBJ1-2
v_call: TRBV20-1
cdr3_aa: CSAGGEGRLYGYTF

d_call: NA
j_call: TRBJ1-1
v_call: TRBV4-1
cdr3_aa: CASSQDRTMNTEAFF

d_call: NA
j_call: TRBJ1-1
v_call: TRBV19
cdr3_aa: CASSILGGETEAFF

d_call: TRBD1
j_call: TRBJ2-5
v_call: TRBV27
cdr3_aa: CASSPFTLTGEETQYF